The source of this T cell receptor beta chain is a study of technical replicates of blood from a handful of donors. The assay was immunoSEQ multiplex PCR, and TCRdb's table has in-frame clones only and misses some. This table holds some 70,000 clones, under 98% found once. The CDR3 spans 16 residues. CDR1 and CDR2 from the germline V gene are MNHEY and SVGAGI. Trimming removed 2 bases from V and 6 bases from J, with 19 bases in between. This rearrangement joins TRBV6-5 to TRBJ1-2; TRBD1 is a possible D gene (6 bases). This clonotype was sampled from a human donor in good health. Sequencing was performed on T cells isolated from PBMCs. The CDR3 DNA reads TGTGCCAGCAGTTACACAAGGACAGCCGTCTTGAATGGCTACACCTTC. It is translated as CASSYTRTAVLNGYTF.